This TCR beta chain came from a study of shared clonotypes between healthy human individuals. Only Caucasian adults living in Nashville, Tennessee served as donors. About this clone: Antigen unknown.

Study-level points and caveats: The rarefaction results pointed to incomplete sorted-subset sequencing despite large depth.

TCRdb keeps only in-frame clones here, not all; method: immunoSEQ multiplex PCR. The sample lists under 350,000 clones, about nine tenths occurring once. This CDR3 region has 16 residues. Deletions cut 3 bases from V and 0 bases from J, with 12 bases between. Germline CDR1 reads MNHEY; CDR2 reads SMNVEV (reference sequence). Sequenced material: memory CD8+ T cells sorted from blood. Noted subset: CD45RO+ cells pooled with CCR7-negative TemRA cells. This rearrangement joins TRBV27 to TRBJ2-1, with a possible D match to TRBD2 (6 bases). The source is a man in his late teens or twenties in good health. The DNA for the CDR3 is TGTGCCAGCAGTTTGGGACTTGAAAGCTCCTACAATGAGCAGTTCTTC. Protein product: CASSLGLESSYNEQFF.